This T cell receptor (beta chain) was obtained from a study of Graves' ophthalmopathy and Graves' hyperthyroidism (dated by TCRdb to 2016 to 2019). For the study in its entirety: Peripheral blood was collected at initial diagnosis, prior to any treatment. The study used TCR beta repertoire signatures to distinguish Graves' ophthalmopathy from Graves' hyperthyroidism and to predict progression to ophthalmopathy. In total, 135 blood samples were TCR-sequenced: 40 to 45 ophthalmopathy, approximately 75 hyperthyroidism and 17 hyperthyroidism-to-ophthalmopathy patients. To explore V-J signatures that separate ophthalmopathy from hyperthyroidism, a discovery set of about a hundred patients was enrolled, consisting of 40 to 45 with ophthalmopathy and 55 to 65 with stable hyperthyroidism. An independent validation cohort comprised 18 hyperthyroidism patients and around 16 patients who later progressed from hyperthyroidism to ophthalmopathy. T-cell repertoires of thyroid tissue and blood were compared in 5 or 6 hyperthyroidism patients. Following sample collection, hyperthyroidism patients were given methimazole at a starting dose of 30 mg daily, and ophthalmopathy patients were given high-dose intravenous methylprednisolone. The 90 to 100 discovery patients were randomly divided into training and test sets at a 7:3 ratio.

For repertoire sequencing, TCR beta CDR3 regions were amplified from RNA transcripts. HTBI primers and the Qiagen OneStep RT-PCR kit were used in a first-round RT-PCR, which was followed by a second-round multiplex PCR, size selection and purification. Sequencing of the libraries was carried out on an Illumina HiSeq2000 in paired-end mode with 100 bp reads. In the paper's pipeline: SOAPnuke was used to process the reads, throwing out any read that had adapters, had uncalled bases, had a mean Phred below 15, or lacked an exact constant-primer or identifier match. COPE v1.2.5 was used to merge high-quality paired reads. Each unique nucleotide sequence was defined as a clonotype, and clonotypes were aligned to IMGT TRB V, D and J references with MiTCR v1.1. The analysis was limited to V-J combinations with a frequency above 0.0001, which together covered approximately 99% of the repertoires. For each V-J combination, a TCR clonal expansion and chaos score was defined as the ratio of F50 clonal expansion to chaos observed in the TCRdist matrix. Welch's t-statistics and random forest were used to narrow the features down to over ten V-J combinations, which were then fed into a naive Bayes classifier. The similarity between thyroid and blood repertoires was quantified using the Morisita-Horn index. TCRdb reanalyzed the raw reads on its own, using fastp at Q25 for trimming and MiXCR for clone calling, and kept in-frame beta chains. CDR3 protein duplicates are merged, each entry listing the most common genes and DNA. It is TCRdb's table, rather than the study itself, that gives the V and J calls and clone size. In all, the sample holds roughly 500,000 distinct CDR3 sequences, and over 13% of those were seen once. The top ten clones comprise 8% to 10% of the sample.

The CDR3 contains 14 residues, cysteine and phenylalanine counted. Kept here is only the CDR3 DNA, which spans 42 bases and is read in frame from base 1. The germline V gene yields MGHRA for CDR1 and YSYEKL for CDR2. V and J are trimmed by 2 bases and 7 bases, and the gene matches miss 6 bases of the junction. Ophthalmopathy patients had moderately to severely active disease, Clinical Activity Score of at least 3, NOSPECS grade of at least 4, and disease duration under 3 months. Anyone with other autoimmune diseases, uncontrolled infections, pregnancy or lactation was excluded from the study. Diagnosis relied on clinical symptoms, serum thyroxine, TRAb, thyroid ultrasound and orbital computed tomography. PBMCs were isolated from approximately 10 ml of fresh peripheral blood by Ficoll-Paque density gradient centrifugation. Total RNA was extracted with Trizol reagent and quality-checked on an Agilent 2100 Bioanalyzer.

The full study reports these points: Sample size was not predetermined statistically, and investigators were not blinded to group allocation. In validation, the model predicted ophthalmopathy progression with less than 71% sensitivity and 72.22% specificity; more than ten predicted patients were CT-confirmed with GO in a median of around 6 months. In cross-validation, the 13-signature model distinguished ophthalmopathy from stable hyperthyroidism with 87.88% sensitivity and about 81% specificity, while in the test set the corresponding values were about 79% and 69%. Most of the expanded thyroid clonotypes with a frequency above 0.001 were also detected in blood, and it was suggested that the thyroid immune response may be reflected by blood repertoires.

This clonotype was observed at least ten times. Which antigen it targets is not known. Per-base quality was not reported, and no clone a single base away is much larger than it. The chain uses TRBV4-1 and TRBJ1-2, with 8 central nucleotides matching TRBD1. This clonotype was obtained from a woman in her 30s with Graves' ophthalmopathy. Donor details come from another sample of the same person, matched by shared clones. Sequencing input: blood. The nucleotide sequence reads as follows: TGCGCCAGCAGCCAACCGACAGGGGAGGGTGGCTACACCTTC. The resulting protein is CASSQPTGEGGYTF.